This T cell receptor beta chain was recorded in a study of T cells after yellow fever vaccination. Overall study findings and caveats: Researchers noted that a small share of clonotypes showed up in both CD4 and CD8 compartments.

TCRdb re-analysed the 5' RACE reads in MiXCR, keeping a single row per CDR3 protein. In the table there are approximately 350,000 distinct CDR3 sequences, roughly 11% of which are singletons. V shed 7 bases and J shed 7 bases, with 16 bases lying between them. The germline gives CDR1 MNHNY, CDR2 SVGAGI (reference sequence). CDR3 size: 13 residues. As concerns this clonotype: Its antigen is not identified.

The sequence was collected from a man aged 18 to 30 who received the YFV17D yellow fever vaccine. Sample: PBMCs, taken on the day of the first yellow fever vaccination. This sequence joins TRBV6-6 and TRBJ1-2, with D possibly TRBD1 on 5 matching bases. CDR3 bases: TGTGCCAGCACCACAGGCGAACCTTTTGGCTACACCTTC. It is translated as CASTTGEPFGYTF.